The clone carrying this T cell receptor (beta chain) was seen at least ten times. Antigen unknown. TCRdb ran MiXCR on the 5' RACE reads and lists one entry per CDR3 protein. The sample shows about 210,000 distinct CDR3 sequences, about 3% of them seen only once. These data originate in a study of T cells after yellow fever vaccination. Background on the study: Any fraction with a low cell number was prepared using SMART-Seq v4 Ultra Low Input.

CDR1 LGHNA and CDR2 YSLEER come from the germline V gene. V lost 0 bases, J lost 8 bases, and 20 bases lay in between. This CDR3 spans 17 amino acids. Study results and caveats: Any FACS-sorted repertoire could hold abundant clonotypes that contaminate it from the bulk population. The appearance of a small share of clonotypes in both CD4 and CD8 compartments was observed. Re-detected after boosting: most primary clones, about 95% of CD4 and roughly 88% of CD8.

The receptor comes from a man between 18 and 35 years old who received the YFV17D yellow fever vaccine. Sequencing used CD4+ T cells sorted from PBMCs, obtained 10 days after the yellow fever booster vaccination. This rearrangement joins TRBV4-3 to TRBJ2-1, with D tentatively TRBD2 (6 bases). The CDR3 DNA reads TGCGCCAGCAGCCAAGATCATGCGTGGGGAGGAACCCATGAGCAGTTCTTC. It encodes CASSQDHAWGGTHEQFF.